The 19 T cell receptor beta chains below were found in one sample sequenced in a study of blood T cell repertoires in COVID-19. TCRdb's table, derived via immunoSEQ multiplex PCR, lists solely in-frame clones and lacks some. The sample has roughly 220,000 clones; 60% to 85% are singletons. Input material: peripheral blood. Receptors originate from a woman aged 70-85 years with acute or convalescent COVID-19.

V is TRBV30 and J is TRBJ2-7; perhaps TRBD2 as D (7 bases). The CDR3 consists of 14 residues. Trimming shortened V by 0 bases and J by 4 bases, and 13 bases separated the two germline ends. Germline CDR1 and CDR2: GTSNPN and SVGIG (reference sequence). This CDR3 reads CAWSVGGGPYEQYF. The CDR3 coding sequence is TGTGCCTGGAGTGTAGGGGGAGGGCCGTACGAGCAGTACTTC.

DNA for the CDR3: TGTGCCAGCAGTTCTCCAGGCGGGGGCCGGTGGGAGCAGTACTTC. Its translation is CASSSPGGGRWEQYF. J is TRBJ2-7 and V is TRBV28, with a possible D match to TRBD2 (7 bases). V dropped 4 bases and J dropped 7 bases, with 20 bases sitting between them. The CDR3 spans 15 residues. Germline CDR1 reads MDHEN; CDR2 reads SYDVKM.

The V gene is TRBV18, the J gene TRBJ1-2; tentatively, D is TRBD1 (6 bases). This CDR3 is 13 amino acids long. The ends were cut back, 5 bases at V and 2 bases at J, with 9 bases in the middle. In germline, CDR1 is KGHSH, CDR2 LQKENI. The CDR3 region has the DNA TGTGCCAGCTCAGATCAGGGGAACTATGGCTACACCTTC. This codes for CASSDQGNYGYTF.

V gene TRBV29-1 combines with J gene TRBJ2-7; 7 positions match TRBD1. With V trimmed by 6 bases and J by 6 bases, 8 bases remained unmatched. The CDR3 covers 12 residues. Germline V gives CDR1 SQVTM, CDR2 ANQGSEA. This CDR3 is CSVPGTATEQYF. The CDR3 bases are TGCAGCGTGCCCGGGACAGCCACCGAGCAGTACTTC.

This clone was observed once. This chain links TRBV7-9 with TRBJ2-5, with D tentatively TRBD2 (6 bases). Trimming took 1 base from V and 1 from J, leaving 7 bases between them. Germline-derived CDR1 and CDR2 are SEHNR and FQNEAQ (reference sequence). The CDR3 has 14 amino acids. CDR3 DNA sequence: TGTGCCAGCAGCTTAGGGGGGGTCCAAGAGACCCAGTACTTC. Amino acid sequence: CASSLGGVQETQYF.

The V call is TRBV5-1, the J call TRBJ2-5; D may be TRBD1 (5 bases). The CDR3 runs 14 residues. CDR1 and CDR2 from the germline V gene are SGHRS and YFSETQ. Deletions cut 0 bases from V and 4 bases from J, with 10 bases between. The CDR3 sequence: CASSLGTGRETQYF. The CDR3 DNA follows: TGCGCCAGCAGCTTGGGTACAGGAAGAGAGACCCAGTACTTC.

The chain uses TRBV6-5 and TRBJ2-7; 7 nucleotides align to TRBD1. CDR1 and CDR2 (germline): MNHEY, SVGAGI. V was clipped by 6 bases and J by 0 bases; unmatched bases: 8. The CDR3 has 15 residues. The chain's CDR3 is CASRLGQAPSYEQYF. CDR3 sequence (DNA): TGTGCCAGCAGACTCGGACAGGCACCCTCCTACGAGCAGTACTTC.

The V and J genes are TRBV28 and TRBJ2-1, with 9 bases matching TRBD1. Germline CDR1 MDHEN, CDR2 SYDVKM. There are 15 residues in the CDR3. J lost 4 bases, V lost 6 bases, and 7 bases had no gene match. In nucleotides, the CDR3 is TGTGCCAGCAGAGCTCGGGACAGGGCATACAATGAGCAGTTCTTC. Its protein product is CASRARDRAYNEQFF.

The chain joins TRBV7-8 to TRBJ2-5; 12 bases are a match to TRBD2. The trim removed 1 base at V and 5 bases at J, leaving 11 bases unmatched. CDR1 and CDR2 (germline): SGHVS, FQNEAQ. There are 18 residues in the CDR3. As DNA, the CDR3 is TGTGCCAGCAGCTTAGGCCTAGCGGGAGGGCCGGGTTACGAGACCCAGTACTTC. It codes for CASSLGLAGGPGYETQYF.

This clone occurred once. The rearrangement joins TRBV5-1 to TRBJ2-3, with TRBD2 matching over 10 bases. The CDR3 is 17 residues long. Germline assignment: CDR1 SGHRS and CDR2 YFSETQ. The junction had 9 bases not matched to a gene; V was cut back by 3 bases and J by 2 bases. CDR3: CASSSGYTSGATDTQYF. CDR3 nucleotide sequence: TGCGCCAGCAGCTCAGGATACACTAGCGGGGCCACAGATACGCAGTATTTT. Filled out from reference TRBV5-1 and TRBJ2-3, the complete variable domain reads KAGVTQTPRYLIKTRGQQVTLSCSPISGHRSVSWYQQTPGQGLQFLFEYFSETQRNKGNFPGRFSGRQFSNSRSEMNVSTLELGDSALYLCASSSGYTSGATDTQYFGPGTRLTVL.

The chain is built from TRBV6-5 and TRBJ2-7; a possible D gene is TRBD2 (6 bases). CDR1 is MNHEY, CDR2 SVGAGI, per germline. The CDR3 length is 13 residues. Trimming left V 5 bases short and J 7 bases short, with 15 bases between. CDR3 nucleotides: TGTGCCAGCAGTCCCGGACTATCCTTTGAGCAGTACTTC. Amino acids: CASSPGLSFEQYF.

The rearrangement links TRBV7-9 to TRBJ1-5, with 10 bases that match TRBD1. Unmatched junction bases numbered 2, after V lost 5 bases and J lost 4 bases. The germline V gene encodes CDR1 SEHNR and CDR2 FQNEAQ (reference sequence). The CDR3 is made up of 14 amino acids. The CDR3 bases are TGTGCCAGCAGCCCGGGACAGGGGAATCAGCCCCAGCATTTT. It encodes CASSPGQGNQPQHF.

This clone was seen only a few times. The chain has TRBV6-5 and TRBJ2-1, with 9 bases lining up with TRBD2. The V gene end was trimmed by 10 bases and the J gene end by 7 bases; junction bases not matched to a gene: 8. Per germline, CDR1 MNHEY and CDR2 SVGAGI. The CDR3 extends over 13 amino acids. The CDR3 sequence: CATRGLAGNEQFF. As DNA, the CDR3 is TGTGCCACCCGTGGGCTAGCGGGGAATGAGCAGTTCTTC.

CDR3 residues: CASSQGLSETQYF. The CDR3 nucleotides read TGTGCCAGCAGCCAAGGTCTCTCGGAGACCCAGTACTTC. The V gene is TRBV4-2, the J gene TRBJ2-5; no reliable D call. Trimming shortened V by 1 base and J by 5 bases, and 8 bases separated the two germline ends. CDR1 and CDR2 from the germline V gene are LGHNA and YNFKEQ. The CDR3 contains 13 residues.

This chain links TRBV18 with TRBJ2-1, with 10 nucleotides matching TRBD2. This CDR3 comprises 14 residues. The V gene's germline CDR1 is KGHSH and CDR2 LQKENI. The ends lost 6 bases at V and 6 bases at J; junction bases unmatched: 5. The CDR3 coding sequence is TGTGCCAGCTCCCCGGGACTAGCGACCAATGAGCAGTTCTTC. Translation gives CASSPGLATNEQFF.

This rearrangement joins TRBV5-1 to TRBJ1-2; 10 nucleotides match TRBD1. V shed 0 bases and J 2 bases; nucleotides not matched to a gene: 10. The length of the CDR3 is 18 residues. From germline, CDR1 is SGHRS and CDR2 YFSETQ. The CDR3 loop reads CASSLVPPGQGTNYGYTF. The CDR3 nucleotides are TGCGCCAGCAGCTTGGTTCCGCCGGGACAGGGGACAAACTATGGCTACACCTTC.

V gene TRBV11-2 combines with J gene TRBJ2-3; D is perhaps TRBD2 (7 bases). Germline V gives CDR1 SGHAT, CDR2 FQNNGV. CDR3 length: 15 residues. The V gene lost 6 bases and the J gene lost 1 base, with 14 bases spanning the gap. The CDR3 DNA sequence: TGTGCCAGCAGTATAAGAGGGGGGGGCACAGATACGCAGTATTTT. This translates into CASSIRGGGTDTQYF.

The rearrangement uses TRBV5-4 and TRBJ2-7, with 7 bases aligning to TRBD1. J lost 1 base, V lost 1 base, and 2 bases had no gene match. Germline V gene lookup returns CDR1 SGHNT and CDR2 YYREEE (reference sequence). The CDR3 totals 14 residues. In DNA form, the CDR3 reads TGTGCCAGCAGCTTGCAGGGACAGTCCTACGAGCAGTACTTC. As protein: CASSLQGQSYEQYF.

CDR3 bases: TGTGCCAGCAGTTTGGGTCGACAGGAAACACCCCTCCACTTT. The encoded protein is CASSLGRQETPLHF. This sequence joins TRBV28 and TRBJ1-6; possibly TRBD1 for D (6 bases). Germline V lookup: CDR1 MDHEN, CDR2 SYDVKM. The V end lost 3 bases, the J end lost 11 bases, and 14 bases lay between the germline ends. This CDR3 comprises 14 residues. Looking up the rest from reference TRBV28 and TRBJ1-6 gives the full variable domain: DVKVTQSSRYLVKRTGEKVFLECVQDMDHENMFWYRQDPGLGLRLIYFSYDVKMKEKGDIPEGYSVSREKKERFSLILESASTNQTSMYLCASSLGRQETPLHFGNGTRLTVT.